Following are 3 T cell receptor beta chains from one sample sequenced in a study of human T cells and chemical hapten exposure (dated by TCRdb to the early 2020s). The time point label, read with the paper, signifies: pre-sensitization, week 0. The sample's treatment or condition label, in plain terms: therapeutic diphenylcyclopropenone sensitization with weekly scalp DPC. The protocol used for the library was RACE. The reads were generated on a NextSeq 500. The public reads were reprocessed in TCRdb via fastp at Q25 and MiXCR, keeping in-frame beta chains. Each CDR3 protein appears once, grouped with its most common genes and DNA. In all, the sample holds under 300,000 distinct CDR3 sequences, and approximately 8.4% of those were seen once. Together, the top ten hold about 2.1% of the sample. The sample consisted of whole blood, taken in connection with sensitization to the hapten diphenylcyclopropenone (DPC). The receptors shown here come from a woman aged 40 to 50 with alopecia areata. Some clones in this sample may be carry-over from other donors' samples.

This clonotype was counted at least ten times. The chain recombines TRBV5-1 with TRBJ1-1; D not resolved. V gave up 3 bases and J gave up 8 bases, with 17 bases separating them. Germline loops: CDR1 SGHRS, CDR2 YFSETQ. The length of the CDR3 is 14 residues. CDR3 DNA sequence: TGCGCCAGCAGCTCGGGCCGTCCGGGAGCAGAAGCTTTCTTT. It codes for CASSSGRPGAEAFF. Full variable domain (remainder filled in from reference TRBV5-1 and TRBJ1-1): KAGVTQTPRYLIKTRGQQVTLSCSPISGHRSVSWYQQTPGQGLQFLFEYFSETQRNKGNFPGRFSGRQFSNSRSEMNVSTLELGDSALYLCASSSGRPGAEAFFGQGTRLTVV.

The gene calls are TRBV7-6 and TRBJ2-7; tentative D call: TRBD1 (6 bases). CDR3 length equals 15 residues. Germline V gives CDR1 SGHVS, CDR2 FNYEAQ. V lost 5 bases, J lost 2 bases, and 16 bases lay in between. The chain's CDR3 is CASSLDQGSPYEQYF. The CDR3 DNA is TGTGCCAGCAGCCTCGACCAGGGGTCCCCCTACGAGCAGTACTTC. Complete variable domain (other parts from reference TRBV7-6 and TRBJ2-7): GAGVSQSPRYKVTKRGQDVALRCDPISGHVSLYWYRQALGQGPEFLTYFNYEAQQDKSGLPNDRFSAERPEGSISTLTIQRTEQRDSAMYRCASSLDQGSPYEQYFGPGTRLTVT.

This clonotype was seen ten or more times. This rearrangement joins TRBV28 to TRBJ2-7, with 8 bases aligning to TRBD2. The CDR3 sequence is 13 residues long. The J segment lost 4 bases and the V segment lost 2 bases, leaving 1 base of the junction unmatched. Germline CDR1 and CDR2: MDHEN and SYDVKM. For the CDR3, the DNA is TGTGCCAGCAGTTTAGGGACTAGTTACGAGCAGTACTTC. This sequence encodes CASSLGTSYEQYF.